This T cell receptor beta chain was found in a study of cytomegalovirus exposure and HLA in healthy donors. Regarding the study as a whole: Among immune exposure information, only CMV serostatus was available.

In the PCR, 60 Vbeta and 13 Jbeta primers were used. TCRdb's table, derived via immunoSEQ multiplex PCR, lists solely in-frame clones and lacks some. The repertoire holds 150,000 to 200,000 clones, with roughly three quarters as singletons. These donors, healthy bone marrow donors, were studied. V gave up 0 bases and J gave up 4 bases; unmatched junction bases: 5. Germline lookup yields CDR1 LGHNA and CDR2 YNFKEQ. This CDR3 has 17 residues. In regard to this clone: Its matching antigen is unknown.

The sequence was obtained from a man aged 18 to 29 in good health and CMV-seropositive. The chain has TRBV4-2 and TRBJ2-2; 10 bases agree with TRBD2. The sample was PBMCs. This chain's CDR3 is CASSQDLLAGVTGELFF. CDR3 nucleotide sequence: TGTGCCAGCAGCCAAGATCTGCTAGCGGGGGTCACCGGGGAGCTGTTTTTT.